This T cell receptor (beta chain) was profiled in a study of regulatory T cells in long-lasting Graves disease (dated by TCRdb to the early 2020s). Study-level background: In the newly diagnosed Graves' disease group, patients had been taking antithyroid drugs for less than 3 months. Peripheral blood TCR sequencing and RNA sequencing compared persistent Graves' disease patients with newly diagnosed Graves' disease patients. The study was conducted in China and was registered as a clinical trial. A total of approximately 35 samples underwent TCR sequencing: around 13 from persistent and about 20 from newly diagnosed Graves' disease patients.

The investigation overall reported the following: Persistent patients shared more public clonotypes among themselves (under 3,000) than newly diagnosed patients did (roughly 920). Sequencing and analysis were restricted to the TCR beta chain. Preferential use of TRBV28, TRBJ1-2 and TRBJ2-5 was observed in persistent disease, whereas TRBV20-1 and TRBJ2-1 were favored in newly diagnosed disease. Compared with newly diagnosed patients, patients with persistent Graves' disease had lower TCR Shannon entropy and fewer highly expanded clones, which suggests clonal expansion. The authors acknowledged the small sample size as a limitation that may reduce accuracy. Peripheral blood alone was examined, since thyroid tissue, which constituted the primary lesion, could not be accessed.

This clonotype was picked up many times. Its recognized antigen is unknown. No base qualities exist here, and no much larger clone lies one base off it. The CDR3 goes from the cysteine to the phenylalanine over 16 residues. Only the CDR3 part of the read is kept: 48 bases, read in frame from the first base. The germline V gene provides CDR1 MDHEN and CDR2 SYDVKM. Cut back by 3 bases and 5 bases, the V and J ends lie 17 bases apart. Preparation of the library involved multiplex PCR. TCRdb shows the sequencer as Illumina HiSeq 4000. iRepertoire HTBI primers and Arm-PCR amplification of CDR3 regions were used to construct TCR beta libraries. PCR products were gel purified before sequencing. For the original study's pipeline: Across samples, around 58 TRBV and approximately 15 TRBJ segments were identified and used for gene usage analysis of CDR3 amino acid clonotypes. COPE and FqMerger were used to merge filtered high-quality paired reads into contigs. Contigs were aligned with BLAST to IMGT TRBV, TRBD and TRBJ reference genes, and CDR3 was defined per IMGT. Any clonotype with a frequency above 0.1% was counted as a highly expanded clone. Shannon entropy served as the measure of repertoire diversity, while the Gini coefficient captured V-J evenness. A clonotype found in more than one individual was treated as public. The raw public data were reprocessed by TCRdb itself: fastp quality trimming at Q25, MiXCR clonotype calling, in-frame beta chains only. Rows are combined by CDR3 protein, so each entry shows the most common genes and DNA. TCRdb, not the original authors, processed these V and J calls. This sample has about 430,000 distinct CDR3 sequences in its table, and 14% to 15% of those were observed once. Of the sample, about 8.2% is held by the ten largest clones.

The label giving this sample's time point can be read as: newly diagnosed GD, antithyroid drugs for less than 3 months. For both TCR sequencing and RNA sequencing, RNA was extracted from PBMCs using TRIzol. Graves' disease was diagnosed according to American Thyroid Association guidelines. The patients came from an endocrinology department in Xi'an, China. Each patient gave roughly 10 milliliters of peripheral blood, collected in an EDTA anticoagulant tube. Ficoll Paque Plus density gradient separation was used to isolate PBMCs, and no further T cell sorting was performed. An Agilent 2100 Bioanalyzer and agarose gel were used to assess RNA quality, and a NanoDrop 2000 was used to measure RNA concentration. These sequences were also reported in another study, on T cells in Graves' hyperthyroidism and ophthalmopathy. Per that second paper: Graves' hyperthyroidism was defined as stable when no progression to ophthalmopathy occurred over 18 months of follow-up. The hyperthyroidism patients were between 18 and 65 years old and newly diagnosed, with a disease duration of less than 2 months. Patients with uncontrolled infections, other autoimmune diseases, pregnancy or lactation were excluded. Diagnoses were based on clinical symptoms, serum thyroxine and TRAb, thyroid ultrasound and orbital computed tomography. For the first round of RT-PCR on the TCR CDR3, the HTBI primer set was used together with the Qiagen OneStep RT-PCR kit. Most expanded thyroid clonotypes (frequency above 0.001) were also detected in blood, suggesting blood repertoires may reflect thyroid immune responses. In cross-validation, a model built on a 13 V-J signature told ophthalmopathy apart from stable hyperthyroidism with approximately 91% sensitivity and about 81% specificity, and in testing the same model reached 80%/75%. In validation, progression to ophthalmopathy was predicted by the model with 70.59% sensitivity and around 75% specificity, a median of about 6.4 months before onset. A discovery cohort of approximately 97 patients, roughly 45 with Graves' ophthalmopathy and about 58 with stable Graves' hyperthyroidism, was used to find distinguishing TCR V-J signatures. An independent validation cohort of around 20 hyperthyroidism patients and some 15 patients who later progressed to ophthalmopathy tested prospective prediction of ophthalmopathy. The roughly 100 discovery patients were divided at random into training and test sets in a 7:3 ratio. In addition, the study compared T-cell repertoires in thyroid tissue and in blood from about six Graves' hyperthyroidism patients. Following sampling, methimazole starting at 30 mg daily was given to hyperthyroidism patients, and high-dose intravenous methylprednisolone was given to ophthalmopathy patients. A second multiplex PCR round built the libraries, followed by size selection and purification. The libraries were sequenced on an Illumina HiSeq2000 using paired-end 100 bp reads. SOAPnuke was used to process the raw data, throwing out any read that contained adapters or uncalled bases, had a mean Phred below 15, or lacked an exact constant-primer or identifier match. COPE v1.2.5 was used to merge high-quality paired reads, and clonotypes were defined as unique nucleotide sequences. MiTCR v1.1 was used to align clonotypes to the IMGT TRBV, TRBD and TRBJ reference segments. The analysis was restricted to V-J combinations with a frequency above 0.0001, which together covered about 99% of the repertoires. A TCS score was defined as the ratio of F50 (clonal expansion) to E x V (chaos), with BLOSUM62-based TCRdist applied between CDR3 peptides within each V-J. Welch's t-statistics and random forest reduced just over 500 V-J features to 10 to 15, which were used in a naive Bayes classifier (R e1071). No statistical method was used to set the sample size in advance, and investigators knew the group allocation. The paper reports TCR Vbeta CDR3 sequencing of 140 or so peripheral blood samples: over 40 ophthalmopathy, under 80 hyperthyroidism and around 17 progressor patients.

The specimen was peripheral blood mononuclear cells (PBMCs), collected at new diagnosis, from a patient treated with antithyroid drugs. The rearrangement joined TRBV28 to TRBJ2-1, with the D segment possibly TRBD1 or TRBD2, each aligning over 5 bases. This TCR derives from a woman aged 40 to 49 with Graves disease. Donor details come from another sample of the same person, matched by shared clones. Here the CDR3 is given as CASSFLGTTTDNEQFF. The DNA sequence is as follows: TGTGCCAGCAGTTTTCTAGGGACCACAACCGACAATGAGCAGTTCTTC. With the rest looked up from the reference TRBV28 and TRBJ2-1 genes rather than sequenced, the full variable domain is DVKVTQSSRYLVKRTGEKVFLECVQDMDHENMFWYRQDPGLGLRLIYFSYDVKMKEKGDIPEGYSVSREKKERFSLILESASTNQTSMYLCASSFLGTTTDNEQFFGPGTRLTVL.